One T cell receptor (beta chain) is described in this entry. A much larger clone lies a single base off, so this may be a read error. The data are from a study of neurological immune-mediated disorders. CDR3 length: 14 residues. Germline CDR1 and CDR2: DFQATT and SNEGSKA (reference sequence). Time point defined: technical triplicate 1. TCRdb processed the 5' RACE reads anew with MiXCR; each CDR3 protein has one entry. The table has 30,000 to 40,000 distinct CDR3 sequences, approximately 10% seen once; the top ten hold roughly 3.9%. The TCR originated in a man aged 55 to 70 with HTLV-1-associated myelopathy (HAM/TSP). The sequenced sample consisted of PBMCs. This rearrangement joins TRBV20-1 to TRBJ2-5; either TRBD1 or TRBD2 may fit D (5 bases each). CDR3 bases: TGCAGTGCTAGAGGGTCAGGGAATGGGGAGACCCTGTACTTC. Its protein is CSARGSGNGETLYF.